Below are 10 T cell receptor beta chains sequenced from a single sample in a study of blood T cell repertoires in COVID-19 (dated by TCRdb to the early 2020s). Library preparation employed the immunoSEQ multiplex PCR assay. TCRdb retrieved this table from immuneACCESS and kept in-frame rearrangements only. Not all clones are present; in checked studies, unresolved V genes account for under half, and no reason is known for the remainder. The sample table holds under 250,000 clones, of which roughly 86% were seen once. The ten biggest clones cover roughly 5.2% of the sample. The sample consisted of peripheral blood. All receptors come from an elderly woman with COVID-19, enrolled during active disease.

The chain joins TRBV7-8 to TRBJ1-2; no clear D gene. Trimming pared 1 base from V and 0 bases from J, leaving 6 bases between. The CDR3 runs 14 residues. The germline V gene encodes CDR1 SGHVS and CDR2 FQNEAQ. The CDR3 bases are TGTGCCAGCAGCTTAGGGCCCTCTAACTATGGCTACACCTTC. Translating it yields CASSLGPSNYGYTF.

This chain joins TRBV9 and TRBJ1-2; TRBD1 aligns across 9 bases. Germline CDR1 reads SGDLS; CDR2 reads YYNGEE. This CDR3 has 15 residues. J lost 4 bases, V lost 0 bases, and 4 bases had no gene match. In DNA, the CDR3 is TGTGCCAGCAGCGTAGCCGGGACAGGGACCTATGGCTACACCTTC. This translates into CASSVAGTGTYGYTF.

V usage is TRBV19 and J usage is TRBJ1-4; possibly TRBD1 for D (5 bases). V dropped 3 bases and J dropped 4 bases, with 15 bases sitting between them. In germline, CDR1 is LNHDA, CDR2 SQIVND (reference sequence). The CDR3 runs 16 residues. CDR3 nucleotides: TGTGCCAGTAGTATGAGCGACAGTCAGAATAATGAAAAACTGTTTTTT. Protein: CASSMSDSQNNEKLFF.

J is TRBJ1-1 and V is TRBV3-1 (or the pseudogene TRBV3-2); D is unclear. Per the germline V gene, CDR1 is LGHDT and CDR2 is YNNKEL (reference sequence). The CDR3 length is 11 residues. V was clipped by 2 bases and J by 5 bases, with 3 bases between them. In DNA, the CDR3 is TGTGCCAGCAGCCAAACAACTGAAGCTTTCTTT. Translating it yields CASSQTTEAFF.

This clone was recorded a few times. This chain uses TRBV5-1 with TRBJ1-4; 10 bases agree with TRBD1. The germline CDR1 and CDR2 sequences are SGHRS and YFSETQ. The CDR3 sequence is 15 residues long. Trimming cost V 1 base and J 7 bases; bases outside gene matches: 4. This CDR3 reads CASSLSTGGGEKLFF. Written as DNA, the CDR3 is TGCGCCAGCAGCTTGTCGACAGGGGGCGGTGAAAAACTGTTTTTT.

This clone has more than one count but fewer than ten. The rearrangement links TRBV28 to TRBJ2-3; D unresolved. Per the germline V gene, CDR1 is MDHEN and CDR2 is SYDVKM. The CDR3 is 13 residues long. V gave up 3 bases and J gave up 0 bases, with 4 bases separating them. The CDR3, as DNA: TGTGCCAGCAGTTTTCTTAGCACAGATACGCAGTATTTT. Its translation is CASSFLSTDTQYF.

The V call is TRBV18, the J call TRBJ2-1, with TRBD2 matching over 8 bases. CDR1 is KGHSH and CDR2 is LQKENI in the germline V gene. CDR3 length: 15 residues. V trimming: 5 bases; J trimming: 4 bases; junction bases outside the gene matches: 7. CDR3: CASSSAGGPYNEQFF. DNA of the CDR3: TGTGCCAGCTCAAGTGCGGGGGGCCCTTACAATGAGCAGTTCTTC.

This chain links TRBV5-5 with TRBJ2-3; 16 bases map to TRBD2. V was clipped by 3 bases and J by 3 bases; unmatched bases: 10. From germline, CDR1 is SGHKS and CDR2 YYEKEE (reference sequence). This CDR3 contains 19 residues. CDR3 DNA: TGTGCCAGCAGCTCGGGACTAGCGGGGGGGCGAGGGTGGACAGATACGCAGTATTTT. It codes for CASSSGLAGGRGWTDTQYF.

This clone appeared a few times. The chain links TRBV29-1 to TRBJ1-5, with 9 bases matching TRBD1. The CDR3 loop spans 12 amino acids. V dropped 5 bases and J dropped 5; count of bases not matched to a gene: 1. The germline V gene encodes CDR1 SQVTM and CDR2 ANQGSEA. CDR3 bases: TGCAGCGTTAGACAGGGGGATCAGCCCCAGCATTTT. Translating it yields CSVRQGDQPQHF.

The count of this clone is one. The CDR3 bases are TGTGCCAGCTCACCACTTGGAGGGGGCGGGTATGGCTACACCTTC. It yields the protein CASSPLGGGGYGYTF. The chain has TRBV18 and TRBJ1-2; 7 bases line up with TRBD1. CDR1 and CDR2 from the germline V gene are KGHSH and LQKENI. The ends lost 1 base at V and 5 bases at J; junction bases unmatched: 7. CDR3 length: 15 amino acids.